One and the same sample provided the 4 T cell receptor beta chains below, sequenced in a study of immune evolution from preneoplasia to lung adenocarcinoma. Sequencing was performed with immunoSEQ multiplex PCR; in TCRdb, only in-frame clones are kept and a portion is missing. The repertoire holds 6,000 or so clones, about 81% seen once, with approximately 5.8% in the top ten. Sequencing input: FFPE invasive lung adenocarcinoma tissue. These receptors were obtained from a person between 45 and 65 years old with lung adenocarcinoma.

V is TRBV27 and J is TRBJ2-7; a weak D match, TRBD1 (5 bases). Trimming cost V 2 bases and J 1 base, with 15 bases left between them. The CDR3 contains 16 residues. In germline, CDR1 is MNHEY, CDR2 SMNVEV (reference sequence). The chain's CDR3 is CASSLDWRKGSYEQYF. CDR3 in DNA: TGTGCCAGCAGTTTAGACTGGCGGAAGGGGTCCTACGAGCAGTACTTC.

This clone came up once. The identical CDR3 is also encoded by other nucleotide sequences in the sample. The rearrangement uses TRBV9 and TRBJ2-1; weak D call: TRBD1 (6 bases). Trimming took 4 bases from V and 6 from J, leaving 14 bases between them. The CDR3 extends over 14 amino acids. CDR1 and CDR2 (germline): SGDLS, YYNGEE. As DNA, the CDR3 is TGTGCCAGCAGCCCGGAGACAGGAGTCAATGAGCAGTTCTTC. Amino acid sequence: CASSPETGVNEQFF.

Judged by abundance, this clone is large. CDR3 amino acids: CASSLEAGDHYEQYF. The CDR3, as DNA: TGTGCCAGCAGCTTGGAGGCAGGGGACCACTACGAGCAGTACTTC. The chain uses TRBV5-6 and TRBJ2-7; TRBD1 is a possible D gene (6 bases). V was trimmed by 0 bases and J by 3 bases, leaving 13 bases between them. Germline V gene lookup returns CDR1 SGHDT and CDR2 YYEEEE. The CDR3 runs 15 residues.

The J gene is TRBJ1-2, the V gene TRBV7-2, with D hard to call. Germline V gives CDR1 SGHTA, CDR2 FQGNSA. This CDR3 is built from 16 residues. Trimming pared 5 bases from V and 4 bases from J, leaving 20 bases between. CDR3 in DNA: TGTGCCAGCAGCCCCCTCGGCTCGTACGGATCCTATGGCTACACCTTC. This encodes CASSPLGSYGSYGYTF. The complete variable domain, with remaining parts taken from reference TRBV7-2 and TRBJ1-2, reads GAGVSQSPSNKVTEKGKDVELRCDPISGHTALYWYRQSLGQGLEFLIYFQGNSAPDKSGLPSDRFSAERTGGSVSTLTIQRTQQEDSAVYLCASSPLGSYGSYGYTFGSGTRLTVV.